These 11 T cell receptor beta chains originate from one sample sequenced in a study of early T cells in non-severe SARS-CoV-2 infection. Each CDR3 protein is one row after TCRdb ran MiXCR on the 5' RACE reads. The sample shows tens of thousands of distinct CDR3 sequences, 10% to 15% of them seen only once. The sequenced sample was whole blood. These receptors all stem from an adult who was a healthcare worker with PCR-confirmed SARS-CoV-2 infection or an uninfected control (not recorded which).

V usage is TRBV4-3 and J usage is TRBJ2-7, with TRBD1 as a possible D gene (5 bases). The V end lost 0 bases, the J end lost 3 bases, and 12 bases lay between the germline ends. The CDR3 covers 15 residues. CDR1 LGHNA and CDR2 YSLEER come from the germline V gene. CDR3 region: CASSQDYRLYYEQYF. CDR3 sequence (DNA): TGCGCCAGCAGCCAAGATTACAGGTTGTACTACGAGCAGTACTTC.

This clonotype was counted many times. The chain carries TRBV30 and TRBJ1-1; TRBD1 might be the D (6 bases). Trimming shortened V by 7 bases and J by 5 bases, and 11 bases separated the two germline ends. CDR1 GTSNPN and CDR2 SVGIG come from the germline V gene (reference sequence). The CDR3 length is 11 residues. The chain's CDR3 is CASTGPTEAFF. CDR3 nucleotides: TGTGCCTCGACAGGACCAACTGAAGCTTTCTTT.

The chain has TRBV27 and TRBJ2-3; the match to TRBD2 covers 11 bases. CDR3 length equals 15 residues. V lost 3 bases, J lost 4 bases, and 3 bases stayed unmatched. The V gene's germline CDR1 is MNHEY and CDR2 SMNVEV (reference sequence). In nucleotides, the CDR3 is TGTGCCAGCAGTTTTTTAGCGGGGGGGCCAGATACGCAGTATTTT. Protein product: CASSFLAGGPDTQYF.

This clonotype was recorded many times. The chain is built from TRBV28 and TRBJ2-1, with 7 bases matching TRBD2. V was pared by 5 bases and J by 0 bases, with 13 bases of the junction left unmatched. Looked up from germline, CDR1 is MDHEN and CDR2 is SYDVKM. CDR3 length: 18 amino acids. The CDR3 bases are TGTGCCAGCAGTCCAAACGGGGGGTTGACAAGCTCCTACAATGAGCAGTTCTTC. Translation: CASSPNGGLTSSYNEQFF.

This clonotype was counted a few times. The chain employs TRBV20-1 and TRBJ2-1; D is unclear. CDR1 and CDR2 from the germline V gene are DFQATT and SNEGSKA (reference sequence). The CDR3 has 12 amino acids. Trimming left V 3 bases short and J 0 bases short, with 3 bases between. In DNA form, the CDR3 reads TGCAGTGCTAGCATCTCCTACAATGAGCAGTTCTTC. It yields the protein CSASISYNEQFF.

The table lists this clonotype with many counts. The rearrangement joins TRBV10-2 to TRBJ1-2, with 7 bases fitting TRBD1. V trimming: 3 bases; J trimming: 8 bases; junction bases outside the gene matches: 6. The CDR3 contains 13 residues. Germline CDR1 reads WSHSY; CDR2 reads SAAADI. In nucleotides, the CDR3 is TGCGCCAGCAGTGAAACCCAGGGGGAGGGCTACACCTTC. It yields the protein CASSETQGEGYTF.

This clonotype appeared a few times. The rearrangement uses TRBV2 and TRBJ2-7; TRBD2 is a possible D gene (5 bases). This CDR3 is built from 17 residues. Germline CDR1 and CDR2: SNHLY and FYNNEI. Trimming pared 6 bases from V and 3 bases from J, leaving 24 bases between. Here the CDR3 DNA reads TGTGCCAGCAGCGAATCGAGAGGGCCCAGGTCCCACTACGAGCAGTACTTC. Protein sequence: CASSESRGPRSHYEQYF.

This clonotype was recorded a few times. The rearrangement joins TRBV12-3 or TRBV12-4 to TRBJ1-4, with 7 bases lining up with TRBD1. The CDR3 sequence is 14 residues long. The J segment lost 4 bases and the V segment lost 7 bases, leaving 6 bases of the junction unmatched. CDR3 region: CASIRDSLNEKLFF. CDR3 coding DNA: TGTGCCAGCATCAGGGACAGCCTTAATGAAAAACTGTTTTTT.

This clonotype was detected ten times or more. The V gene is TRBV7-9, the J gene TRBJ2-7; 7 nucleotides line up with TRBD1. The CDR3 runs 12 residues. Germline V CDR1 and CDR2: SEHNR, FQNEAQ (reference sequence). After removal of 5 bases from V and 6 bases from J, the junction contained 4 bases not matched to a gene. In DNA, the CDR3 is TGTGCCAGCAGCCGGGGACAGTCCGAGCAGTACTTC. Protein sequence: CASSRGQSEQYF.

This clonotype was seen ten or more times. The rearrangement joins TRBV6-1 to TRBJ2-2; D may match TRBD1 or TRBD2 (5 bases each). V dropped 4 bases and J dropped 1 base, with 19 bases sitting between them. From germline, CDR1 is MNHNS and CDR2 SASEGT. CDR3 size: 18 residues. This chain's CDR3 is CASSGRTSGTENTGELFF. Here the CDR3 DNA reads TGTGCCAGCAGTGGGAGAACTTCCGGGACCGAGAACACCGGGGAGCTGTTTTTT.

A word on this clonotype: No conserved phenylalanine or tryptophan is present at the end of the CDR3, so a read error is the likely explanation. The gene calls are TRBV10-2 and TRBJ1-2; a possible D gene is TRBD1 (5 bases). Trimming stripped 4 bases from V and 1 base from J, with 7 bases between. In germline, CDR1 is WSHSY, CDR2 SAAADI. This CDR3 spans 13 amino acids. DNA for the CDR3: TGCGCCAGCAGTGGGACAAATAACTATGGCTACACCTCC. Amino acid sequence: CASSGTNNYGYTS.